Reported below is one T cell receptor (beta chain). The source of the sample is a study of blood T cell repertoires in COVID-19. As for the study in general: Sites in the United States, Italy and Spain provided acute and convalescent COVID-19 samples. T cells, B-cell-depleted T cells, or PBMCs provided the cDNA or gDNA that served as material.

Germline values: CDR1 SGHTA, CDR2 FQGNSA. The CDR3 is 14 amino acids. Trimming pared 4 bases from V and 5 bases from J, leaving 15 bases between. Measured with immunoSEQ multiplex PCR; TCRdb has only the in-frame clones, and not every one. The top ten hold less than 30% of the sample, which has over 30,000 clones, over 70% seen once. The genes are TRBV7-2 and TRBJ2-7; tentatively, D is TRBD2 (5 bases). Sample: peripheral blood. This clonotype was obtained from an elderly man with active or convalescent COVID-19. The CDR3 nucleotides read TGTGCCAGCAGCTACAGCAGTAGGGAGAACGAGCAGTACTTC. It yields the protein CASSYSSRENEQYF.